This T cell receptor (beta chain) was sequenced for a study of a mutant IDH1 vaccine in newly diagnosed glioma. The wider study: Vaccination followed radiotherapy alone by 4-6 weeks, or accompanied temozolomide cycles. Males made up about 62% and females approximately 38% of treated patients, whose mean age was roughly 40 years. Before enrollment, patients got radiotherapy alone, temozolomide alone, or mostly the combination.

Method: immunoSEQ multiplex PCR; TCRdb's copy keeps in-frame clones and lacks some. The sample includes approximately 35,000 clones, about 56% of them seen just once. CDR1 is SGHTA, CDR2 FQGTGA, per germline. The CDR3 is 16 residues long. V trimming: 2 bases; J trimming: 1 base; junction bases outside the gene matches: 6. Of note for this clone: Its antigen remains unidentified.

Time point specified: week 5, during vaccination. A 20-mer mutant IDH1 peptide at 300 ug was injected subcutaneously with topical imiquimod. This specimen consisted of PBMCs, obtained from a glioma patient whose treatment included an IDH1 peptide vaccine. The sequence was obtained from a young woman with glioma. The chain carries TRBV7-3 and TRBJ1-1; 8 bases align to TRBD1. The CDR3 DNA follows: TGTGCCAGCAGCTTATTTGCCGGGACAGGGAACACTGAAGCTTTCTTT. This translates into CASSLFAGTGNTEAFF.